This T cell receptor beta chain was identified in a study of cytotoxic CD8 clonotypes in ibrutinib-treated CLL. Turning to the study itself: The sample average was approximately 280,000 productive templates and fewer than 95,000 productive rearrangements.

Clones were read by immunoSEQ multiplex PCR, and TCRdb kept only the in-frame ones, dropping some. The table has hundreds of thousands of clones, 67% seen once. The germline gives CDR1 SGHAT, CDR2 FQDESV (reference sequence). Deletions cut 4 bases from V and 4 bases from J, with 8 bases between. This CDR3 contains 13 residues. V and J are TRBV11-1 and TRBJ2-1; D is possibly TRBD1 (5 bases). This receptor was identified in a human donor with chronic lymphocytic leukemia. The source was PBMCs, collected after 36 months of ibrutinib treatment. CDR3 coding DNA: TGTGCCAGCAGCTCCGACAGTTACAATGAGCAGTTCTTC. The encoded protein is CASSSDSYNEQFF. Supplemented by reference TRBV11-1 and TRBJ2-1, the full variable domain reads EAEVAQSPRYKITEKSQAVAFWCDPISGHATLYWYRQILGQGPELLVQFQDESVVDDSQLPKDRFSAERLKGVDSTLKIQPAELGDSAMYLCASSSDSYNEQFFGPGTRLTVL.